This TCR beta chain was captured in a study of regulatory T cells in long-lasting Graves disease. Study information: Persistent Graves' disease denoted over 5 years of antithyroid drugs plus positive TSH receptor antibodies. Broader study findings: Newly diagnosed Graves' patients exceeded persistent ones in TCR diversity. TRBV28, TRBJ1-2 and TRBJ2-5 emerged as the favored segments in persistent disease.

HTBI primers from iRepertoire and Arm-PCR of CDR3 regions yielded the TCR beta libraries. TCRdb independently ran MiXCR on the multiplex PCR reads; one entry per CDR3 protein. The sample records about 470,000 distinct CDR3 sequences, 20% being singletons. In regard to this clonotype: No antigen is known for it.

V lost 5 bases to trimming and J lost 2 bases; unmatched junction nucleotides: 5. Per germline, CDR1 LNHDA and CDR2 SQIVND (reference sequence). CDR3 length equals 15 residues. Time point of the sample: persistent/refractory GD, antithyroid drugs over 5 years with positive TRAb. Extracted RNA from PBMCs served as the source of the TCR library. Patients with Graves' disease were diagnosed by American Thyroid Association guidelines. The rearrangement uses TRBV19 and TRBJ1-5; 8 bases line up with TRBD1. Specimen: peripheral blood mononuclear cells (PBMCs), collected when the disease was refractory, from a patient treated with antithyroid drugs. The source of this sequence is a female donor with Graves disease. The CDR3 DNA reads TGTGCCAGTAGTTGGACAGGGACATGCAATCAGCCCCAGCATTTT. The encoded protein is CASSWTGTCNQPQHF.